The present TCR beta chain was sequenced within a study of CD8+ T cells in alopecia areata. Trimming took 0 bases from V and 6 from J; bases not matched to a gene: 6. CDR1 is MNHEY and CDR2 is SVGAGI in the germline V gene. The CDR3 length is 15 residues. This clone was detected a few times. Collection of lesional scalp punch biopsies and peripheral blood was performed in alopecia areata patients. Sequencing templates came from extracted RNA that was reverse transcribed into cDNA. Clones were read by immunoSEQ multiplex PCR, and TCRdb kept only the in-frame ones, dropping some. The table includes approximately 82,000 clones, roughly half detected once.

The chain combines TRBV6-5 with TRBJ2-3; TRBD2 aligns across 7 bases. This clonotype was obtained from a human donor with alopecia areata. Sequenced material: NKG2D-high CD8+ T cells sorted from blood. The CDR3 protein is CASSYSPSGGDTQYF. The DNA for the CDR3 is TGTGCCAGCAGTTACTCGCCTAGCGGAGGGGATACGCAGTATTTT.